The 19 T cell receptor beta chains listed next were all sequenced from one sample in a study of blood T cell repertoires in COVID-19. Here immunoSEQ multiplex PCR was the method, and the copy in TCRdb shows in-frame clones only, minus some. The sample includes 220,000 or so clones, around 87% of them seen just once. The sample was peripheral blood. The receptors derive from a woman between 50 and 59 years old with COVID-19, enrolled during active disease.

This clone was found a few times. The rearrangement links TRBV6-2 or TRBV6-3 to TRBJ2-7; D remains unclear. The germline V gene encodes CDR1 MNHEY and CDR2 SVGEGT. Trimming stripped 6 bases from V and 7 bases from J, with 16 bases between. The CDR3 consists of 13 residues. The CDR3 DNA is TGTGCCAGCAGCTTCCTCTATGTTAAGGAGCAGTACTTC. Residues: CASSFLYVKEQYF.

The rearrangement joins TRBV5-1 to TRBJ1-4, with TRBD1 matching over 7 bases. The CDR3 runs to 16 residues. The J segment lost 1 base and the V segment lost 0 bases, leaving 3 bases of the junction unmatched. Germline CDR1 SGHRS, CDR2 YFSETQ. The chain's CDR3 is CASSLDRDRTNEKLFF. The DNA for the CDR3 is TGCGCCAGCAGCTTGGACCGGGACAGAACTAATGAAAAACTGTTTTTT.

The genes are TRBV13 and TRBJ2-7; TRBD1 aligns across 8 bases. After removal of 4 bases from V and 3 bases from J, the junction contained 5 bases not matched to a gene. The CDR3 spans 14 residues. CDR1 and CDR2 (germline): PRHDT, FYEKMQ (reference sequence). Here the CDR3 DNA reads TGTGCCAGCAGCTGGTGGGACAGGCGCTACGAGCAGTACTTC. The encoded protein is CASSWWDRRYEQYF.

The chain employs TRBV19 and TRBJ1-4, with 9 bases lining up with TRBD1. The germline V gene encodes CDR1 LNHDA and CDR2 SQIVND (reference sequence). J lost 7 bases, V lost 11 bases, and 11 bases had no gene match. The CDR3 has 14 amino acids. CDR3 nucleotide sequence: TGTGCCTCCCGGGGGGACAGGGCGGGTGAAAAACTGTTTTTT. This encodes CASRGDRAGEKLFF.

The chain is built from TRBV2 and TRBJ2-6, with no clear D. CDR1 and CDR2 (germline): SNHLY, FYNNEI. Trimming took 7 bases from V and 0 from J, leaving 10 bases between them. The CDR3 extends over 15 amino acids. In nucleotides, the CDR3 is TGTGCCAGCAATGCGGCGTTCTCTGGGGCCAACGTCCTGACTTTC. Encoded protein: CASNAAFSGANVLTF.

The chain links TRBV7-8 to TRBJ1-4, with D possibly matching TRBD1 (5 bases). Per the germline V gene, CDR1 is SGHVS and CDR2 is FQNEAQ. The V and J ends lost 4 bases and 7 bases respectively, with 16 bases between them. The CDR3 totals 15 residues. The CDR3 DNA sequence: TGTGCCAGCAGCTCCTCGGGGAGGGGCGGTGAAAAACTGTTTTTT. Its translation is CASSSSGRGGEKLFF.

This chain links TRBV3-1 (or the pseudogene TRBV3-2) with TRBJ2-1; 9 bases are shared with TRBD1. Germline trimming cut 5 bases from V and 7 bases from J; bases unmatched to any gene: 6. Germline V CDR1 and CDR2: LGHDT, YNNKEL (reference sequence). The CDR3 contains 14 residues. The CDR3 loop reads CASSTRQGVNEQFF. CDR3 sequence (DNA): TGTGCCAGCAGCACCCGACAGGGGGTAAATGAGCAGTTCTTC.

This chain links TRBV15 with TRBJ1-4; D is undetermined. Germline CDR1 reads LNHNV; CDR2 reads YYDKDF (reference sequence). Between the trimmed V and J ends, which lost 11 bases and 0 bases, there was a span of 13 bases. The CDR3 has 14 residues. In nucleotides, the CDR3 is TGTGCCGCCCAGGCGGGCACAACTAATGAAAAACTGTTTTTT. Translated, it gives CAAQAGTTNEKLFF. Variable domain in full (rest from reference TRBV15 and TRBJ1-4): DAMVIQNPRYQVTQFGKPVTLSCSQTLNHNVMYWYQQKSSQAPKLLFHYYDKDFNNEADTPDNFQSRRPNTSFCFLDIRSPGLGDTAMYLCAAQAGTTNEKLFFGSGTQLSVL.

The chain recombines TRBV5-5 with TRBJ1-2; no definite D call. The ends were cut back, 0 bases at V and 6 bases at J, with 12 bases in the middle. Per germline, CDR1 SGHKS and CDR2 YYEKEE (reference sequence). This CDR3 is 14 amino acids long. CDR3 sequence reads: CASSLVTPTHGYTF. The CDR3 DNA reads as TGTGCCAGCAGCTTGGTGACACCCACCCATGGCTACACCTTC.

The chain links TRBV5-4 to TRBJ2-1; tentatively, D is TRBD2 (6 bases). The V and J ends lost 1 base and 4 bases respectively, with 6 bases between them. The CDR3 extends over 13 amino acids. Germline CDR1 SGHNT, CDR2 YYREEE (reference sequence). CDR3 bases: TGTGCCAGCAGCTTGCGGGGGTACAATGAGCAGTTCTTC. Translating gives CASSLRGYNEQFF.

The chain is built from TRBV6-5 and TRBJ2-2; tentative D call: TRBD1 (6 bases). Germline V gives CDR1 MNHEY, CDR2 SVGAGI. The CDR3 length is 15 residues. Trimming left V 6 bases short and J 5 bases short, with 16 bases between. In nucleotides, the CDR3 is TGTGCCAGCAGCCCCCTTCTCACAGGGACCGGGGAGCTGTTTTTT. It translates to CASSPLLTGTGELFF.

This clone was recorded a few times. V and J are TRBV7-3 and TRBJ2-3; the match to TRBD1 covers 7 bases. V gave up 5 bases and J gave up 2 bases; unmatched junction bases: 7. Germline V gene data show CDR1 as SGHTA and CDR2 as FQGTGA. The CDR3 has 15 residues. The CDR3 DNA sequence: TGTGCCAGCAGCCCCTCGACAGGGAACACAGATACGCAGTATTTT. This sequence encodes CASSPSTGNTDTQYF.

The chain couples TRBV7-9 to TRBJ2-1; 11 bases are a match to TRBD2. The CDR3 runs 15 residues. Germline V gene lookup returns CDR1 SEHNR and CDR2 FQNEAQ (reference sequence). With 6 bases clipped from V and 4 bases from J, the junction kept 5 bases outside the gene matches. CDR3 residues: CASRGSGGAYNEQFF. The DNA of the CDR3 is TGTGCCAGCAGGGGTAGCGGGGGGGCTTACAATGAGCAGTTCTTC.

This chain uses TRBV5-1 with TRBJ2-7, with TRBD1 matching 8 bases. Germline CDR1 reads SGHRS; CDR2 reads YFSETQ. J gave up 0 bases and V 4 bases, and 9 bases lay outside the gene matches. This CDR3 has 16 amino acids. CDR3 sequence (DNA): TGCGCCAGCAGCCCCATACAGGGGGACCTCTCCTACGAGCAGTACTTC. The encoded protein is CASSPIQGDLSYEQYF.

CDR3 DNA sequence: TGTGCCAGCAGTGATTTCGACCAGGGGCTTATACTTTTCAGCTCTGGAAACACCATATATTTT. Translating gives CASSDFDQGLILFSSGNTIYF. The chain carries TRBV2 and TRBJ1-3; perhaps TRBD1 as D (6 bases). Germline lookup yields CDR1 SNHLY and CDR2 FYNNEI. The V end lost 3 bases, the J end lost 0 bases, and 27 bases lay between the germline ends. The CDR3 is made up of 21 amino acids.

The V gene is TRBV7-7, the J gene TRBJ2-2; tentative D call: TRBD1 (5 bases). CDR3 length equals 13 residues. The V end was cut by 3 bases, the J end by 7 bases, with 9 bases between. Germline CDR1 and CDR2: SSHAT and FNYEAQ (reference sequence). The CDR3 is CASSFGQGGELFF. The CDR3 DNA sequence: TGTGCCAGCAGCTTCGGGCAGGGCGGGGAGCTGTTTTTT.

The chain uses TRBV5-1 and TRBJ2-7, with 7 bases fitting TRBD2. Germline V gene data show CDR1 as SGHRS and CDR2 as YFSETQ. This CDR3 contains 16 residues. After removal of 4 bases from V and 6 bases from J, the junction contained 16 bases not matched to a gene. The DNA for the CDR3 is TGCGCCAGCAGCCCTACGTCAGCGGGGTTAGCGGCCGAGCAGTACTTC. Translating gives CASSPTSAGLAAEQYF.

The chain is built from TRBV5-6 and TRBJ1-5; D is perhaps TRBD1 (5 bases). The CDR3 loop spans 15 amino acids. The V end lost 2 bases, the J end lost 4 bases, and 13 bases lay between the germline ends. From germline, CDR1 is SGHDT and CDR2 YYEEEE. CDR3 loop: CASSFGAGENQPQHF. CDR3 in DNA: TGTGCCAGCAGCTTTGGGGCGGGAGAAAATCAGCCCCAGCATTTT.

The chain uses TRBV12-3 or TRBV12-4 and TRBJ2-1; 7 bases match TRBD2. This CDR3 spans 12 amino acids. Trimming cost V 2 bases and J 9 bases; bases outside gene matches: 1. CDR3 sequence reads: CASSLLAVEQFF. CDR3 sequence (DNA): TGTGCCAGCAGTTTACTAGCGGTTGAGCAGTTCTTC.